One sample yielded the 4 T cell receptor beta chains listed below, sequenced in a study of OX40 agonist ivuxolimab in advanced cancers. Sequenced by immunoSEQ multiplex PCR; TCRdb stores in-frame clones only, minus some. The table has about 83,000 clones, roughly 84% seen once; the top ten hold under 7.5%. Sequenced here: CD4+ or CD8+ T cells sorted from blood, sampled in a trial of the OX40 agonist ivuxolimab. These receptors came from an adult with an advanced solid tumor such as melanoma, head and neck, liver or kidney cancer.

The rearrangement links TRBV6-5 to TRBJ1-2; 7 bases map to TRBD1. Unmatched junction bases numbered 4, after V lost 6 bases and J lost 0 bases. In germline, CDR1 is MNHEY, CDR2 SVGAGI. CDR3 length equals 14 residues. The CDR3 nucleotides are TGTGCCAGCAGACCAGGACAGGCTAACTATGGCTACACCTTC. It yields the protein CASRPGQANYGYTF.

V is TRBV2 and J is TRBJ1-1; 9 nucleotides align to TRBD1. The CDR3 sequence is 14 residues long. J was trimmed by 5 bases and V by 5 bases; bases with no gene match: 6. Per germline, CDR1 SNHLY and CDR2 FYNNEI. In DNA form, the CDR3 reads TGTGCCAGCAGTCAAAGGACAGGGGATACTGAAGCTTTCTTT. Its translation is CASSQRTGDTEAFF.

At least ten counts were recorded for this clone. The chain has TRBV12-5 and TRBJ1-6; D is perhaps TRBD1 (5 bases). The CDR3 totals 13 residues. V was trimmed by 6 bases and J by 12 bases, leaving 15 bases between them. CDR1 and CDR2 (germline): LGHNT, FRNRAP. CDR3 nucleotide sequence: TGTGCTAGTGGCCTTCTAACACAGGAACCCCTCCACTTT. Encoded protein: CASGLLTQEPLHF.

This clone is medium-sized by share. The gene calls are TRBV10-2 and TRBJ1-1; tentative D call: TRBD1 (6 bases). CDR3 length: 12 amino acids. Germline V gives CDR1 WSHSY, CDR2 SAAADI. The ends were cut back, 4 bases at V and 11 bases at J, with 14 bases in the middle. The CDR3 DNA follows: TGCGCCAGCAGTGCGACACAGGGTTGGGCTTTCTTT. Protein product: CASSATQGWAFF.